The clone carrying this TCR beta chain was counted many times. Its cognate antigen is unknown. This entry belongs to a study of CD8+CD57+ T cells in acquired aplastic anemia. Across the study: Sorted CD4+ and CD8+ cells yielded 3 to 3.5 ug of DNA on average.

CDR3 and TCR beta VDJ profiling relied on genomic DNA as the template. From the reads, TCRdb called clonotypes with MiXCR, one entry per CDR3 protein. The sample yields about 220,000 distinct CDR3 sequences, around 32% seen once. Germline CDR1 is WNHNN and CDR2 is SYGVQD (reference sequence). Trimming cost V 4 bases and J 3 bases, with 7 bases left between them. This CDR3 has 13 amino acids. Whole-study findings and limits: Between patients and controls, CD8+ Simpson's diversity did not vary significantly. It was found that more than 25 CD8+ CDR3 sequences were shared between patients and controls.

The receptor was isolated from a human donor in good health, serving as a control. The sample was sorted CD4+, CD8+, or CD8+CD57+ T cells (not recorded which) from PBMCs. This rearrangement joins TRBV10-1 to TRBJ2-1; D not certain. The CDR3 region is CASSVSYYNEQFF. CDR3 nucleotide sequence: TGCGCCAGCAGTGTATCCTACTACAATGAGCAGTTCTTC.